The next 30 T cell receptor beta chains were all read from a single sample in a study of T cell repertoires in cytomegalovirus infection (dated by TCRdb to about 2019). Reading the label with the study, this specimen's treatment or condition is: in vitro stimulation with specific CMV peptide epitopes to enrich CMV-specific T cells. TCRdb records Illumina HiSeq 1500 as the sequencer. TCRdb ran its own pipeline on the public reads, namely fastp trimming at Q25 and MiXCR clone calling, and kept in-frame beta chains. Rows matching on CDR3 protein sequence are summarized as one entry with the most common DNA and genes. The sample table records fewer than 900,000 distinct CDR3 sequences; 25% to 35% of these occur just once. The top ten hold over 10% of the sample. What these receptors recognize is not known. The sequences come from cultured CD8+ T cells from PBMCs, collected from culture after CMV antigen stimulation. These receptor sequences come from a human donor in good health (CMV status not recorded). Some clones in this sample may be carry-over from other donors' samples.

CDR3 loop: CASSPDRGSRAFF. In DNA, the CDR3 is TGTGCCAGCAGCCCGGACAGGGGGAGCCGAGCTTTCTTT. The chain is built from TRBV7-4 and TRBJ1-1, with 10 bases that match TRBD1. Trimming at V came to 5 bases and at J to 10 bases, leaving 7 bases not matched to a gene. This CDR3 region has 13 residues. Germline assignment: CDR1 SGHVT and CDR2 SQSDAQ. The full variable domain, its missing parts supplied by reference TRBV7-4 and TRBJ1-1, is GAGVSQSPRYKVAKRGRDVALRCDSISGHVTLYWYRQTLGQGSEVLTYSQSDAQRDKSGRPSGRFSAERPERSVSTLKIQRTEQGDSAVYLCASSPDRGSRAFFGQGTRLTVV.

At least ten counts were recorded for this clonotype. The chain employs TRBV6-1 and TRBJ2-1; 9 bases match TRBD2. Germline-derived CDR1 and CDR2 are MNHNS and SASEGT. With 8 bases clipped from V and 7 bases from J, the junction kept 6 bases outside the gene matches. This CDR3 contains 13 residues. CDR3: CASRASGENEQFF. DNA for the CDR3: TGTGCCAGCCGGGCTAGCGGGGAGAATGAGCAGTTCTTC.

This clonotype was seen a handful of times. The genes are TRBV5-4 and TRBJ2-2, with 10 bases matching TRBD2. In germline, CDR1 is SGHNT, CDR2 YYREEE (reference sequence). The CDR3 runs 18 residues. After removal of 2 bases from V and 1 base from J, the junction contained 8 bases not matched to a gene. CDR3 bases: TGTGCCAGCAGCTTCGGCTTTAGCGGGGGGATGAACACCGGGGAGCTGTTTTTT. Translated, it gives CASSFGFSGGMNTGELFF.

The V gene is TRBV3-1, the J gene TRBJ1-2; D gene ambiguous. The V gene lost 5 bases and the J gene lost 8 bases, with 18 bases spanning the gap. The germline V gene encodes CDR1 LGHDT and CDR2 YNNKEL (reference sequence). This CDR3 has 14 amino acids. The CDR3 loop is CASSNGEGWGGYTF. DNA of the CDR3: TGTGCCAGCAGCAACGGGGAGGGATGGGGAGGCTACACCTTC.

V is TRBV28 and J is TRBJ2-5, with 8 bases fitting TRBD1. The CDR3 is made up of 13 amino acids. The V gene end was trimmed by 5 bases and the J gene end by 7 bases; junction bases not matched to a gene: 6. Germline V lookup: CDR1 MDHEN, CDR2 SYDVKM. The CDR3 DNA reads TGTGCCAGCAGTACGGACAGGGCAGGGACCCAGTACTTC. This encodes CASSTDRAGTQYF.

The V gene is TRBV27, the J gene TRBJ1-2; a possible D gene is TRBD1 (5 bases). The CDR3 is made up of 13 amino acids. From germline, CDR1 is MNHEY and CDR2 SMNVEV (reference sequence). Trimming cost V 4 bases and J 8 bases, with 14 bases left between them. For the CDR3, the DNA is TGTGCCAGCAGTTGGGCGGGGGGTCGGGGCTACACCTTC. Its protein is CASSWAGGRGYTF.

The chain has TRBV6-5 and TRBJ1-1; D possibly corresponds to TRBD1 (5 bases). The germline gives CDR1 MNHEY, CDR2 SVGAGI. The CDR3 has 14 amino acids. Trimming left V 0 bases short and J 7 bases short, with 12 bases between. The CDR3 DNA follows: TGTGCCAGCAGTTACTCGCCGGGGCGTCTTGAAGCTTTCTTT. Protein: CASSYSPGRLEAFF.

The chain joins TRBV7-9 to TRBJ2-3, with TRBD2 matching 9 bases. V trimming: 4 bases; J trimming: 5 bases; junction bases outside the gene matches: 10. The CDR3 spans 16 residues. The germline gives CDR1 SEHNR, CDR2 FQNEAQ (reference sequence). This CDR3 reads CASSSPQRGDLDTQYF. The CDR3 DNA follows: TGTGCCAGCAGCTCCCCCCAGCGGGGGGACCTAGATACGCAGTATTTT.

The rearrangement links TRBV10-3 to TRBJ2-5; tentatively, D is TRBD2 (5 bases). Trimming left V 0 bases short and J 4 bases short, with 9 bases between. CDR1 is ENHRY and CDR2 is SYGVKD in the germline V gene. This CDR3 comprises 14 residues. The CDR3 DNA is TGTGCCATCAGTGAGTCCGAGGGAACAGAGACCCAGTACTTC. Translation gives CAISESEGTETQYF.

This clonotype was observed a few times. This rearrangement joins TRBV12-3 or TRBV12-4 to TRBJ2-5; D uncertain. Trimming cost V 0 bases and J 1 base, with 15 bases left between them. This CDR3 has 17 residues. CDR3 protein: CASSLALPNLVQETQYF. For the CDR3, the DNA is TGTGCCAGCAGTTTAGCGTTGCCCAACCTGGTCCAAGAGACCCAGTACTTC.

In its sample, this clonotype was seen a few times. The chain uses TRBV7-8 and TRBJ1-1; D is unclear. The CDR3 covers 16 residues. Germline V gene data show CDR1 as SGHVS and CDR2 as FQNEAQ. V was clipped by 1 base and J by 3 bases, with 15 bases between them. CDR3 nucleotide sequence: TGTGCCAGCAGCTTAGGATGGACTAATGGTGACACTGAAGCTTTCTTT. Its protein product is CASSLGWTNGDTEAFF.

This clonotype occurred many times. The gene calls are TRBV7-9 and TRBJ2-1; 10 nucleotides align to TRBD2. V was pared by 4 bases and J by 3 bases, with 6 bases of the junction left unmatched. There are 16 residues in the CDR3. Germline CDR1 is SEHNR and CDR2 is FQNEAQ (reference sequence). This CDR3 is CASSSPTSGDYNEQFF. The CDR3 nucleotides are TGTGCCAGCAGCTCCCCCACTAGCGGGGACTACAATGAGCAGTTCTTC.

This chain links TRBV19 with TRBJ2-1; D remains ambiguous. Trimming took off 2 bases at V and 9 bases at J, with 17 bases between the two ends. Germline CDR1 reads LNHDA; CDR2 reads SQIVND (reference sequence). The CDR3 totals 15 residues. The CDR3 loop is CASSIMWYHPGEQFF. The CDR3 coding sequence is TGTGCCAGTAGTATAATGTGGTATCACCCCGGTGAGCAGTTCTTC.

The chain uses TRBV12-3 or TRBV12-4 and TRBJ1-2; 7 bases fit TRBD1. V shed 7 bases, J shed 4 bases, and the junction held 9 bases outside the gene matches. This CDR3 is 14 amino acids long. The CDR3 is CASKLQGYAYGYTF. CDR3 DNA sequence: TGTGCCAGCAAACTACAGGGGTACGCCTATGGCTACACCTTC.

The V gene is TRBV29-1, the J gene TRBJ2-5; TRBD2 might be the D (6 bases). The V end lost 6 bases, the J end lost 4 bases, and 12 bases lay between the germline ends. The CDR3 is 12 residues long. Germline V gene data show CDR1 as SQVTM and CDR2 as ANQGSEA. CDR3 DNA: TGCAGCGTGAGGAGGGGTCCAGAGACCCAGTACTTC. It encodes CSVRRGPETQYF.

This clonotype occurred many times. The V gene is TRBV7-9, the J gene TRBJ2-5; D might be TRBD1 (5 bases). The V end lost 4 bases, the J end lost 1 base, and 19 bases lay between the germline ends. CDR1 is SEHNR and CDR2 is FQNEAQ in the germline V gene (reference sequence). The length of the CDR3 is 17 residues. The CDR3 DNA sequence: TGTGCCAGCAGCTCCCCCCCCAGACAGCCACTCCAAGAGACCCAGTACTTC. It yields the protein CASSSPPRQPLQETQYF.

The chain has TRBV20-1 and TRBJ2-3, with D tentatively TRBD2 (6 bases). This CDR3 contains 16 residues. Trimming cost V 0 bases and J 7 bases, with 20 bases left between them. CDR1 and CDR2 (germline): DFQATT, SNEGSKA (reference sequence). The CDR3 reads CSARDLWRGVTNTQYF. CDR3 in DNA: TGCAGTGCTAGAGATCTCTGGCGGGGCGTTACGAATACGCAGTATTTT.

This chain uses TRBV14 with TRBJ1-2, with D maybe TRBD1 (5 bases). This CDR3 region has 15 residues. Between the trimmed V and J ends, which lost 0 bases and 6 bases, there was a span of 14 bases. Germline-derived CDR1 and CDR2 are SGHDN and FVKESK. CDR3 DNA sequence: TGTGCCAGCAGCCAAGACAGGCGGGGGGAAAATGGCTACACCTTC. Amino acid sequence: CASSQDRRGENGYTF.

V is TRBV12-3 or TRBV12-4 and J is TRBJ2-4; TRBD1 aligns across 10 bases. There are 16 residues in the CDR3. V shed 6 bases and J 2 bases; nucleotides not matched to a gene: 7. DNA of the CDR3: TGTGCCAGCAGGACACCGGGACAGGGGACCAAAAACATTCAGTACTTC. Protein sequence: CASRTPGQGTKNIQYF.

A word on this clonotype: Its ends do not fully match the called genes, so a read error is possible. CDR3 sequence reads: CASSTPGPTRSDADTQYF. The CDR3 nucleotides are TGTGCTAGCAGCACACCGGGACCCACACGCTCCGATGCGGATACGCAGTATTTT. V usage is TRBV7-7 and J usage is TRBJ2-3; D may correspond to TRBD1 or TRBD2 (5 bases each). The CDR3 spans 18 residues. From germline, CDR1 is SSHAT and CDR2 FNYEAQ (reference sequence).

This clonotype came up a few times. CDR3 in amino acids: CASSGGRGRYNEQFF. The CDR3, as DNA: TGTGCCAGCAGTGGGGGGCGGGGACGTTACAATGAGCAGTTCTTC. The chain combines TRBV12-3 or TRBV12-4 with TRBJ2-1; D is possibly TRBD1 or TRBD2 (6 bases each). V dropped 5 bases and J dropped 4 bases, with 15 bases sitting between them. This CDR3 has 15 residues.

This clonotype was found a few times. This rearrangement joins TRBV27 to TRBJ2-2; tentative D call: TRBD2 (6 bases). Trimming shortened V by 3 bases and J by 5 bases, and 10 bases separated the two germline ends. CDR1 and CDR2 (germline): MNHEY, SMNVEV (reference sequence). This CDR3 comprises 14 residues. The CDR3 is CASSFFGGTGELFF. The CDR3 nucleotides are TGTGCCAGCAGTTTTTTTGGGGGGACCGGGGAGCTGTTTTTT.

J is TRBJ2-7 and V is TRBV27; D ambiguous. V lost 10 bases, J lost 2 bases, and 12 bases lay in between. CDR3 length: 12 amino acids. Germline assignment: CDR1 MNHEY and CDR2 SMNVEV (reference sequence). The CDR3 loop is CATHGRTYEQYF. The CDR3 coding sequence is TGTGCCACCCATGGGCGAACCTACGAGCAGTACTTC.

This clonotype came up a few times. The rearrangement links TRBV6-6 to TRBJ2-1, with TRBD2 matching over 9 bases. This CDR3 spans 13 amino acids. V lost 7 bases and J lost 8; bases outside the gene matches: 6. The germline CDR1 and CDR2 sequences are MNHNY and SVGAGI (reference sequence). This CDR3 is CASIKGLADEQFF. The CDR3 coding sequence is TGTGCCAGCATAAAGGGACTAGCTGATGAGCAGTTCTTC.

About this clonotype: A much larger clone differs by one base, so this may be a read error. The chain uses TRBV7-6 and TRBJ1-1; D is unresolved. CDR3 size: 15 residues. Per the germline V gene, CDR1 is SGHVS and CDR2 is FNYEAQ. The CDR3 DNA sequence: TGTACCAGCAGGCAACTAACCGAGGGCGGCACTGAAGCTTTCTTT. As protein: CTSRQLTEGGTEAFF.

The rearrangement uses TRBV6-4 and TRBJ2-1; D is possibly TRBD2 (6 bases). V was cut by 0 bases and J by 8 bases, with 14 bases left in between. CDR3 size: 15 residues. Per germline, CDR1 MRHNA and CDR2 SNTAGT. CDR3 sequence: CASSDSLRGGDEQFF. The CDR3 DNA is TGTGCCAGCAGTGACTCGCTACGGGGAGGCGATGAGCAGTTCTTC.

This clonotype was found many times. The chain employs TRBV12-3 or TRBV12-4 and TRBJ2-2; 12 bases fit TRBD2. This CDR3 is built from 16 residues. J lost 9 bases, V lost 5 bases, and 10 bases had no gene match. CDR3 DNA sequence: TGTGCCAGCAGTCCGACTAGCGGGGGCCCTGGTCGGGAGCTGTTTTTT. This translates into CASSPTSGGPGRELFF.

This clonotype came up a few times. The rearrangement joins TRBV27 to TRBJ2-2; 8 bases are shared with TRBD1. This CDR3 spans 15 amino acids. Germline assignment: CDR1 MNHEY and CDR2 SMNVEV (reference sequence). Germline trimming cut 5 bases from V and 3 bases from J; bases unmatched to any gene: 5. The CDR3 reads CASSAQGDYTGELFF. Written as DNA, the CDR3 is TGTGCCAGCAGTGCACAGGGGGATTACACCGGGGAGCTGTTTTTT.

This clonotype was counted between two and nine times. This chain connects TRBV12-3 or TRBV12-4 to TRBJ2-2, with a tentative D call TRBD1 (5 bases). Trimming cost V 4 bases and J 6 bases, with 9 bases left between them. The CDR3 spans 13 residues. The CDR3: CASSSGSPGELFF. CDR3 bases: TGTGCCAGCAGTTCAGGGTCCCCCGGGGAGCTGTTTTTT.

The CDR3 nucleotides read TGTGCCAGCAGCTGGGGGAGACTAAATGAAAAACTGTTTTTT. Protein: CASSWGRLNEKLFF. This chain links TRBV7-9 with TRBJ1-4; the D gene is possibly TRBD1 (5 bases). Germline assignment: CDR1 SEHNR and CDR2 FQNEAQ (reference sequence). Trimming shortened V by 4 bases and J by 5 bases, and 11 bases separated the two germline ends. The CDR3 is made up of 14 amino acids. Filled out from reference TRBV7-9 and TRBJ1-4, the complete variable domain reads DTGVSQNPRHKITKRGQNVTFRCDPISEHNRLYWYRQTLGQGPEFLTYFQNEAQLEKSRLLSDRFSAERPKGSFSTLEIQRTEQGDSAMYLCASSWGRLNEKLFFGSGTQLSVL.